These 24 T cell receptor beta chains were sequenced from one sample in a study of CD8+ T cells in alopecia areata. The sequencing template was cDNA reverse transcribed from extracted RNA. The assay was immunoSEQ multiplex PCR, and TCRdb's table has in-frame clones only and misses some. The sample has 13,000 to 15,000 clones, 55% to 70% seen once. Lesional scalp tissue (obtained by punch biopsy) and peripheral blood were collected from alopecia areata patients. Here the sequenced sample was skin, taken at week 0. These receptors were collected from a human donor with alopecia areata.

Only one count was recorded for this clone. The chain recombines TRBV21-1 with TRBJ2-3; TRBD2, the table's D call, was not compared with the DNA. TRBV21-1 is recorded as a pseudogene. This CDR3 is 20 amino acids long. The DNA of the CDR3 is TGTGCCAGCAGCAAAGCGGGAACACTCCGGGGGGCCGGTAGCACAGATACGCAGTATTTT. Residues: CASSKAGTLRGAGSTDTQYF.

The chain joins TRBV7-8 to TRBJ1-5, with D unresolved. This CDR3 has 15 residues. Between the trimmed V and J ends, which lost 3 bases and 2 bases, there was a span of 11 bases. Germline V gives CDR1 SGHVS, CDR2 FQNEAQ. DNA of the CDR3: TGTGCCAGCAGCTTTGGGTCGGTTGGCAATCAGCCCCAGCATTTT. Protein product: CASSFGSVGNQPQHF.

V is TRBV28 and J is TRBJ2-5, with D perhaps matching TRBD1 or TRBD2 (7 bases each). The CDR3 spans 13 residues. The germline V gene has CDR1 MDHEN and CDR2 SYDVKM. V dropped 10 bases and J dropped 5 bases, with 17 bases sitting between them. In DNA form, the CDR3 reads TGTGCCACCCAGGGGGGGGTCCGCGAGACCCAGTACTTC. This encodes CATQGGVRETQYF.

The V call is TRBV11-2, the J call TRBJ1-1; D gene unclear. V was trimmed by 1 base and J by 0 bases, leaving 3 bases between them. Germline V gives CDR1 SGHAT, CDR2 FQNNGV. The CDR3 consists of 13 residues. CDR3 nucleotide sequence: TGTGCCAGCAGCTTAGGGGTGAACACTGAAGCTTTCTTT. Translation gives CASSLGVNTEAFF.

This CDR3 reads CASRKGTGEYTGELFF. The CDR3, as DNA: TGTGCCAGCAGAAAGGGCACAGGGGAATACACCGGGGAGCTGTTTTTT. This chain links TRBV2 with TRBJ2-2; 7 bases agree with TRBD1. The junction had 10 bases not matched to a gene; V was cut back by 6 bases and J by 3 bases. This CDR3 has 16 amino acids. The V gene's germline CDR1 is SNHLY and CDR2 FYNNEI.

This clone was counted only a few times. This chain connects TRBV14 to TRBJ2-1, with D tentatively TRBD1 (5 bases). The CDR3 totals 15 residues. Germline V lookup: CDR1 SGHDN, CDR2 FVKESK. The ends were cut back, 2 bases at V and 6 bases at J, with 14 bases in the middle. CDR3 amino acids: CASSQTGDILNEQFF. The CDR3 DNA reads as TGTGCCAGCAGCCAAACAGGTGATATCCTCAATGAGCAGTTCTTC.

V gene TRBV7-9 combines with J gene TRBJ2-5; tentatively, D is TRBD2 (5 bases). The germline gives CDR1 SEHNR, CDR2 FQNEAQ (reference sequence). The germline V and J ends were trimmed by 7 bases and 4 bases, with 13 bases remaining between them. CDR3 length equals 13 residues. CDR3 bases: TGTGCCAGCACACTAGACTCAGGAGAGACCCAGTACTTC. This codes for CASTLDSGETQYF.

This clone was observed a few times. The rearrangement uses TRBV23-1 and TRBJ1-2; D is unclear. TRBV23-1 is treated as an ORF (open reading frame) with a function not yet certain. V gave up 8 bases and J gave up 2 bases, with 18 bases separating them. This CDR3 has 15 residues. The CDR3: CASPRVAWQNYGYTF. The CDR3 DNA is TGCGCCAGCCCGAGAGTGGCGTGGCAAAACTATGGCTACACCTTC.

This CDR3 reads CASSSGLPNSNTEAFF. Here the CDR3 DNA reads TGTGCCAGCAGCTCAGGACTCCCGAACTCGAACACTGAAGCTTTCTTT. The rearrangement uses TRBV5-5 and TRBJ1-1; no reliable D call. Germline lookup yields CDR1 SGHKS and CDR2 YYEKEE (reference sequence). The CDR3 is made up of 16 amino acids. With 3 bases removed from V and 1 base from J, the gap between germline ends came to 16 bases.

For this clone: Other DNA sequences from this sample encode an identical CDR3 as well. The CDR3 sequence is CASSLGRDRGYTF. In nucleotides, the CDR3 is TGTGCCAGCAGTCTAGGAAGGGATCGTGGCTACACCTTC. The chain couples TRBV2 to TRBJ1-2; no clear D gene. Germline CDR1 reads SNHLY; CDR2 reads FYNNEI. V was trimmed by 5 bases and J by 7 bases, leaving 14 bases between them. There are 13 residues in the CDR3.

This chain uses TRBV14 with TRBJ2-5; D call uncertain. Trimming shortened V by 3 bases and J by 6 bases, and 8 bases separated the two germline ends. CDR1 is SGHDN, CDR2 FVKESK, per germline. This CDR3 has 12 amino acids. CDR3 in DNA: TGTGCCAGCAGCCAGATCCACCAGACCCAGTACTTC. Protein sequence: CASSQIHQTQYF. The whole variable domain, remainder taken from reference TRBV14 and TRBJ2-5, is EAGVTQFPSHSVIEKGQTVTLRCDPISGHDNLYWYRRVMGKEIKFLLHFVKESKQDESGMPNNRFLAERTGGTYSTLKVQPAELEDSGVYFCASSQIHQTQYFGPGTRLLVL.

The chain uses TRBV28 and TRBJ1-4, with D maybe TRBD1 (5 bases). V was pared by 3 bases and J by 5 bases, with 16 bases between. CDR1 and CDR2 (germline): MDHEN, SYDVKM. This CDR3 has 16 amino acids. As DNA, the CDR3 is TGTGCCAGCAGTTTCCCTCCCTGGGGCTTCAATGAAAAACTGTTTTTT. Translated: CASSFPPWGFNEKLFF.

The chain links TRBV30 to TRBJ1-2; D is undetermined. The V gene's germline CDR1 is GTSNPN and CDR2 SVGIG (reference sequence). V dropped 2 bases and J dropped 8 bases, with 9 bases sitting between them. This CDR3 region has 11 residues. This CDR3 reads CAWSSVSGYTF. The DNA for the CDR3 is TGTGCCTGGAGTAGTGTGAGCGGCTACACCTTC.

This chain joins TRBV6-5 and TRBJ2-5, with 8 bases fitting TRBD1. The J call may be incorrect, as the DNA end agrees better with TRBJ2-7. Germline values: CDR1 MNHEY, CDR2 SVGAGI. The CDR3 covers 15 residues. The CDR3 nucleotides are TGTGCCAGCAGCACTACTCGACAGGGGAGGTACGAGCAGTACTTC. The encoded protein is CASSTTRQGRYEQYF.

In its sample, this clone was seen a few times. CDR3 in DNA: TGTGCCAGCAGCTTAGGTCAGGTTGAAGCTTTCTTT. Translated: CASSLGQVEAFF. The J gene is TRBJ1-1, the V gene TRBV7-8, with D unresolved. Per germline, CDR1 SGHVS and CDR2 FQNEAQ. The CDR3 sequence is 12 residues long. Trimming pared 1 base from V and 7 bases from J, leaving 7 bases between. Variable domain in full (rest from reference TRBV7-8 and TRBJ1-1): GAGVSQSPRYKVAKRGQDVALRCDPISGHVSLFWYQQALGQGPEFLTYFQNEAQLDKSGLPSDRFFAERPEGSVSTLKIQRTQQEDSAVYLCASSLGQVEAFFGQGTRLTVV.

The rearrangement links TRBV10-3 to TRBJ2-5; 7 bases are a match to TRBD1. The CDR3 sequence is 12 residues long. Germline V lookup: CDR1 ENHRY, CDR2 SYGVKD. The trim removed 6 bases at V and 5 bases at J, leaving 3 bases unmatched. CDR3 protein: CAIRTGEETQYF. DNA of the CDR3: TGTGCCATCAGAACAGGGGAGGAGACCCAGTACTTC.

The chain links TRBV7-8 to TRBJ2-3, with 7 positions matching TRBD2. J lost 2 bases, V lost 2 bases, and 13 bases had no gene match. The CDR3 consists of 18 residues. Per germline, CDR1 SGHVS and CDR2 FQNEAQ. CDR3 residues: CASSLRPGGGYPTDTQYF. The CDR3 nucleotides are TGTGCCAGCAGCTTAAGGCCTGGGGGGGGGTACCCCACAGATACGCAGTATTTT.

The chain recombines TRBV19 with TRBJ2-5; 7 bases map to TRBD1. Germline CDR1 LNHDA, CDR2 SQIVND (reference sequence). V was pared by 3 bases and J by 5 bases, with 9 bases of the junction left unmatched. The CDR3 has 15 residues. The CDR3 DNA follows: TGTGCCAGTAGTATTGAGACAGGGTTAAGGGAGACCCAGTACTTC. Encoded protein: CASSIETGLRETQYF.

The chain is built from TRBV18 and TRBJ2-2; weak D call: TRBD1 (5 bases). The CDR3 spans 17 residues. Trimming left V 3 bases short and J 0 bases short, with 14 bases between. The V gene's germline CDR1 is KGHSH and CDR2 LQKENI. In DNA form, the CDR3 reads TGTGCCAGCTCACCTCTCCCTCCAGGGACGAACACCGGGGAGCTGTTTTTT. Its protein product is CASSPLPPGTNTGELFF.

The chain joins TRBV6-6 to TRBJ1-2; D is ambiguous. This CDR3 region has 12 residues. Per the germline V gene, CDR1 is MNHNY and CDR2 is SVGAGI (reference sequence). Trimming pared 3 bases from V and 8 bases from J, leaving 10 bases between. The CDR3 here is CASSYVGGGYTF. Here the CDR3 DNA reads TGTGCCAGCAGTTATGTGGGAGGCGGCTACACCTTC.

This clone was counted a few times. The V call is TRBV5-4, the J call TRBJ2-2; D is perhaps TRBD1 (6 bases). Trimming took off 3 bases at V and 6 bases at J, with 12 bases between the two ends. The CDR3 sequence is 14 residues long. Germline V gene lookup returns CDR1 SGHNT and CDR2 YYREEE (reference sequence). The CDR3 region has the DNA TGTGCCAGCAGCTCGGGGACAATCGCCGGGGAGCTGTTTTTT. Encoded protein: CASSSGTIAGELFF.

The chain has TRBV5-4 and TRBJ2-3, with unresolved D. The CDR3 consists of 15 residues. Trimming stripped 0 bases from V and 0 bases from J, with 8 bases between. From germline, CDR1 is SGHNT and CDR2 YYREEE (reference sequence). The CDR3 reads CASSLDGTSTDTQYF. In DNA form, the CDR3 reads TGTGCCAGCAGCTTGGACGGCACGAGCACAGATACGCAGTATTTT.

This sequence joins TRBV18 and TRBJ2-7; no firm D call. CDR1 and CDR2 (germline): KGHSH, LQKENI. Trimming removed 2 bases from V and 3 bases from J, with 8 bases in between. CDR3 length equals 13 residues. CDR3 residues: CASSPSVFYEQYF. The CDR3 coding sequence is TGTGCCAGCTCACCATCAGTTTTCTACGAGCAGTACTTC. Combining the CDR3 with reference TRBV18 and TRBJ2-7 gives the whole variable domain NAGVMQNPRHLVRRRGQEARLRCSPMKGHSHVYWYRQLPEEGLKFMVYLQKENIIDESGMPKERFSAEFPKEGPSILRIQQVVRGDSAAYFCASSPSVFYEQYFGPGTRLTVT.

In DNA, the CDR3 is TGTGCCAGCAGTGCGGAGTTGAGGGGGTCCTACGAGCAGTACTTC. Amino acids: CASSAELRGSYEQYF. This chain links TRBV6-1 with TRBJ2-7, with D perhaps TRBD1 (6 bases). There are 15 residues in the CDR3. Trimming stripped 4 bases from V and 1 base from J, with 14 bases between. CDR1 and CDR2 from the germline V gene are MNHNS and SASEGT.